This note documents a single T cell receptor (beta chain) sequence. The CDR3 is 16 residues long. CDR1 and CDR2 from the germline V gene are PRHDT and FYEKMQ (reference sequence). Trimming removed 1 base at V and 5 bases at J, with 14 bases between. These data originate in a study of T cell changes during pregnancy in multiple sclerosis. Profiling relied on immunoSEQ multiplex PCR, and the TCRdb table lists in-frame clones only, not all of them. In the table there are 20,000 to 25,000 clones, 70% to 90% of which are singletons. The rearrangement links TRBV13 to TRBJ1-4; D possibly corresponds to TRBD1 (6 bases). Here the sequenced sample was CD8+ T cells from peripheral blood mononuclear cells, taken before pregnancy. This TCR was recovered from a female donor with multiple sclerosis, enrolled in a pregnancy study. The CDR3 protein is CASSLDRGRGNEKLFF. CDR3 DNA: TGTGCCAGCAGCTTAGATAGGGGCAGGGGCAATGAAAAACTGTTTTTT.